The 26 T cell receptor beta chains listed next were all sequenced from one sample in a study of T-cell memory formation after mild COVID-19. TCRdb redid the calling of the 5' RACE reads with MiXCR, one entry per CDR3 protein. The sample includes hundreds of thousands of distinct CDR3 sequences, roughly 21% seen only once; the top ten take approximately 8.4%. The sequenced sample consisted of PBMCs or a T cell subset sorted from them (not recorded which). These receptors were collected from an adult woman who had mild COVID-19 (a few samples of this study predate the infection). Cell type and time point are not known.

The chain uses TRBV12-3 or TRBV12-4 and TRBJ1-5, with a weak D call TRBD1 (5 bases). The CDR3 length is 15 residues. Deletions cut 0 bases from V and 10 bases from J, with 16 bases between. CDR3 in DNA: TGTGCCAGCAGTTTAGCGGCCAGGGCGGCTGGCCCCCAGCATTTT. Translating gives CASSLAARAAGPQHF.

This clonotype was found a few times. The chain is built from TRBV9 and TRBJ2-5; 7 bases fit TRBD2. V trimming: 2 bases; J trimming: 1 base; junction bases outside the gene matches: 2. The CDR3 loop spans 14 amino acids. Looked up from germline, CDR1 is SGDLS and CDR2 is YYNGEE. The DNA of the CDR3 is TGTGCCAGCAGCGTTTCTAGCGGCCAAGAGACCCAGTACTTC. Its translation: CASSVSSGQETQYF. Filled out from reference TRBV9 and TRBJ2-5, the complete variable domain reads DSGVTQTPKHLITATGQRVTLRCSPRSGDLSVYWYQQSLDQGLQFLIQYYNGEERAKGNILERFSAQQFPDLHSELNLSSLELGDSALYFCASSVSSGQETQYFGPGTRLLVL.

The rearrangement links TRBV7-7 to TRBJ2-1; weak D call: TRBD2 (5 bases). Trimming removed 1 base at V and 0 bases at J, with 10 bases between. This CDR3 region has 16 residues. Germline V gene sequence: CDR1 SSHAT, CDR2 FNYEAQ (reference sequence). CDR3 in amino acids: CASSLVRRSSYNEQFF. The DNA for the CDR3 is TGTGCCAGCAGCTTAGTGAGGAGGAGCTCCTACAATGAGCAGTTCTTC.

The chain joins TRBV2 to TRBJ2-7; TRBD2 aligns across 9 bases. V lost 8 bases to trimming and J lost 2 bases; unmatched junction nucleotides: 10. Germline-derived CDR1 and CDR2 are SNHLY and FYNNEI. The CDR3 runs 15 residues. CDR3 nucleotide sequence: TGTGCCAGCCGGGGACTAGCATCGCCAACCTACGAGCAGTACTTC. Amino acid sequence: CASRGLASPTYEQYF.

V usage is TRBV6-5 and J usage is TRBJ1-3, with 8 bases aligning to TRBD1. There are 15 residues in the CDR3. The germline V gene has CDR1 MNHEY and CDR2 SVGAGI. With V trimmed by 4 bases and J by 4 bases, 6 bases remained unmatched. CDR3 coding DNA: TGTGCCAGCAGTTCCCAGGGGGCGCCGGGAAACACCATATATTTT. Translation: CASSSQGAPGNTIYF.

This clonotype has more than one count but fewer than ten. The gene calls are TRBV24-1 and TRBJ1-5, with a weak D call TRBD1 (5 bases). V was shortened by 2 bases and J by 5 bases, with 6 bases between the two germline ends. This CDR3 comprises 13 residues. Germline V gene sequence: CDR1 KGHDR, CDR2 SFDVKD. CDR3 sequence (DNA): TGTGCCACCAGTGATTGGGGCGATCAGCCCCAGCATTTT. The encoded protein is CATSDWGDQPQHF.

This clonotype showed up just a few times. The rearrangement links TRBV24-1 to TRBJ1-4; TRBD1 aligns across 7 bases. The length of the CDR3 is 16 residues. Per germline, CDR1 KGHDR and CDR2 SFDVKD. Trimming removed 1 base from V and 7 bases from J; junction bases left unmatched: 8. The CDR3 DNA sequence: TGTGCCACCAGTGATTTTGGGGACAGAGGATTTGAAAAACTGTTTTTT. The encoded protein is CATSDFGDRGFEKLFF.

V is TRBV4-1 and J is TRBJ2-7; the match to TRBD1 covers 7 bases. CDR1 MGHRA and CDR2 YSYEKL come from the germline V gene. V gave up 1 base and J gave up 3 bases; unmatched junction bases: 6. The CDR3 is 15 amino acids. The CDR3 sequence: CASSQVAGTVYEQYF. CDR3 DNA: TGCGCCAGCAGCCAAGTCGCCGGGACAGTCTACGAGCAGTACTTC.

The V and J genes are TRBV9 and TRBJ2-1; 8 bases line up with TRBD1. The germline CDR1 and CDR2 sequences are SGDLS and YYNGEE. V lost 3 bases to trimming and J lost 8 bases; unmatched junction nucleotides: 7. This CDR3 contains 14 residues. This CDR3 reads CASSARTGNDEQFF. In DNA, the CDR3 is TGTGCCAGCAGCGCCCGGACAGGGAATGATGAGCAGTTCTTC.

This chain links TRBV20-1 with TRBJ2-7; 9 bases match TRBD2. The CDR3 loop spans 16 amino acids. Unmatched junction bases numbered 13, after V lost 1 base and J lost 6 bases. Germline values: CDR1 DFQATT, CDR2 SNEGSKA (reference sequence). CDR3 amino acids: CSARVRNSGSLSEQYF. In nucleotides, the CDR3 is TGCAGTGCTAGAGTAAGAAATAGCGGGAGTCTCTCCGAGCAGTACTTC.

The chain employs TRBV5-1 and TRBJ2-6, with 9 positions matching TRBD1. Germline CDR1 SGHRS, CDR2 YFSETQ. V lost 5 bases, J lost 7 bases, and 4 bases stayed unmatched. The CDR3 has 14 residues. Here the CDR3 DNA reads TGCGCCAGCAGTGGACAGGGGACCGCCAACGTCCTGACTTTC. Its protein is CASSGQGTANVLTF.

V gene TRBV2 combines with J gene TRBJ2-3; TRBD2 aligns across 10 bases. The J segment lost 5 bases and the V segment lost 10 bases, leaving 6 bases of the junction unmatched. CDR3 length equals 13 residues. Germline-derived CDR1 and CDR2 are SNHLY and FYNNEI. CDR3 bases: TGTGCCACCACTAGCGGGAAGGGAGATACGCAGTATTTT. Amino acids: CATTSGKGDTQYF.

This clonotype was seen a few times. V and J are TRBV29-1 and TRBJ1-4, with TRBD1 identical over 8 bases. Trimming cost V 4 bases and J 8 bases; bases outside gene matches: 6. The CDR3 has 13 amino acids. The germline gives CDR1 SQVTM, CDR2 ANQGSEA. The CDR3 is CSVGLGQAEKLFF. The DNA for the CDR3 is TGCAGCGTTGGTCTGGGACAGGCAGAAAAACTGTTTTTT.

In this sample, this clonotype turned up a few times. The chain combines TRBV24-1 with TRBJ2-3, with D tentatively TRBD2 (5 bases). This CDR3 contains 15 residues. V lost 2 bases and J 1 base, leaving 9 bases between the germline ends. Germline loops: CDR1 KGHDR, CDR2 SFDVKD. Here the CDR3 reads CATSDWTPGTDTQYF. The CDR3, as DNA: TGTGCCACCAGTGATTGGACTCCCGGCACAGATACGCAGTATTTT.

The chain carries TRBV7-2 and TRBJ2-1, with TRBD2 matching 11 bases. The CDR3 sequence is 14 residues long. The V and J ends lost 3 bases and 9 bases, in that order; junction bases with no gene match: 4. Germline-derived CDR1 and CDR2 are SGHTA and FQGNSA. The CDR3 spells CASSLALAGGEQFF. DNA of the CDR3: TGTGCCAGCAGCTTGGCCCTAGCGGGGGGTGAGCAGTTCTTC.

This clonotype was counted a few times. This rearrangement joins TRBV12-3 or TRBV12-4 to TRBJ2-3; 9 nucleotides agree with TRBD2. This CDR3 has 15 amino acids. Losses at the gene ends were 6 bases for V and 2 bases for J; bases not matched to a gene: 6. The CDR3 here is CASRERGAYTDTQYF. The CDR3 DNA reads TGTGCCAGCAGAGAGCGGGGGGCCTACACAGATACGCAGTATTTT.

A few counts support this clonotype. V gene TRBV12-3 or TRBV12-4 combines with J gene TRBJ2-7, with TRBD2 matching over 13 bases. The CDR3 loop spans 14 amino acids. V dropped 8 bases and J dropped 2; count of bases not matched to a gene: 3. CDR3 loop: CASGTSGGAYEQYF. The CDR3 DNA reads TGTGCCAGCGGAACTAGCGGGGGGGCCTACGAGCAGTACTTC.

This clonotype was observed a single time. This chain uses TRBV20-1 with TRBJ2-1; 8 bases fit TRBD2. CDR3 length: 14 residues. With V trimmed by 6 bases and J by 7 bases, 11 bases remained unmatched. CDR1 DFQATT and CDR2 SNEGSKA come from the germline V gene (reference sequence). The CDR3 here is CSARRGGFINEQFF. CDR3 DNA sequence: TGCAGTGCCCGCCGGGGGGGTTTCATAAATGAGCAGTTCTTC.

V usage is TRBV4-2 and J usage is TRBJ2-7, with 7 bases identical to TRBD1. This CDR3 spans 16 amino acids. CDR1 is LGHNA and CDR2 is YNFKEQ in the germline V gene. The trim removed 4 bases at V and 1 base at J, leaving 10 bases unmatched. As DNA, the CDR3 is TGTGCCAGCAGCCCTACGAACAGGGGTACATCCTACGAGCAGTACTTC. Its translation: CASSPTNRGTSYEQYF.

This chain connects TRBV7-9 to TRBJ2-1; D gene unclear. Per germline, CDR1 SEHNR and CDR2 FQNEAQ (reference sequence). The CDR3 runs 14 residues. Trimming left V 1 base short and J 12 bases short, with 16 bases between. The chain's CDR3 is CASSLVATPLVQFF. CDR3 coding DNA: TGTGCCAGCAGCTTAGTCGCGACCCCACTGGTGCAGTTCTTC.

The V call is TRBV7-8, the J call TRBJ2-5; 11 bases align to TRBD2. Germline V gives CDR1 SGHVS, CDR2 FQNEAQ. J gave up 4 bases and V 3 bases, and 4 bases lay outside the gene matches. This CDR3 has 15 amino acids. The DNA for the CDR3 is TGTGCCAGCAGCTTGACCGGGACTAGCGGAGAGACCCAGTACTTC. Amino acids: CASSLTGTSGETQYF.

The chain has TRBV4-1 and TRBJ1-3; D ambiguous. Germline CDR1 reads MGHRA; CDR2 reads YSYEKL. This CDR3 is 16 amino acids long. V lost 3 bases to trimming and J lost 2 bases, with 14 bases between them. The CDR3 DNA reads TGCGCCAGCAGCCAGATATACCCCCTCACTGGAAACACCATATATTTT. Amino acids: CASSQIYPLTGNTIYF.

The chain recombines TRBV7-6 with TRBJ2-5; TRBD1 matches at 9 bases. Germline V lookup: CDR1 SGHVS, CDR2 FNYEAQ. The CDR3 runs 16 residues. V dropped 2 bases and J dropped 5; count of bases not matched to a gene: 9. The CDR3 DNA reads TGTGCCAGCAGCTTACCGGACAGGGGCATGGATGAGACCCAGTACTTC. It codes for CASSLPDRGMDETQYF. The full variable domain, with the rest looked up from reference TRBV7-6 and TRBJ2-5, is GAGVSQSPRYKVTKRGQDVALRCDPISGHVSLYWYRQALGQGPEFLTYFNYEAQQDKSGLPNDRFSAERPEGSISTLTIQRTEQRDSAMYRCASSLPDRGMDETQYFGPGTRLLVL.

The rearrangement links TRBV6-2 or TRBV6-3 to TRBJ2-1; the D gene is possibly TRBD1 (6 bases). This CDR3 is 15 amino acids long. V gave up 0 bases and J gave up 5 bases, with 11 bases separating them. The V gene's germline CDR1 is MNHEY and CDR2 SVGEGT. The CDR3 DNA reads TGTGCCAGCAGTTACTCCAATAGGGGGAACAATGAGCAGTTCTTC. Amino acid sequence: CASSYSNRGNNEQFF.

This clonotype appeared a few times. This chain connects TRBV27 to TRBJ2-5, with D hard to call. CDR1 MNHEY and CDR2 SMNVEV come from the germline V gene (reference sequence). The V gene lost 4 bases and the J gene lost 9 bases, with 9 bases spanning the gap. The CDR3 spans 11 residues. CDR3 nucleotides: TGTGCCAGCAGTTACACTAAGTCCCAGTACTTC. This gives the protein CASSYTKSQYF.

The CDR3 loop reads CASSHPPVEGLGANVLTF. CDR3 sequence (DNA): TGTGCCAGCAGCCACCCCCCTGTGGAGGGGCTTGGGGCCAACGTCCTGACTTTC. The V gene is TRBV3-1, the J gene TRBJ2-6; tentative D call: TRBD2 (6 bases). CDR1 is LGHDT, CDR2 YNNKEL, per germline (reference sequence). The CDR3 totals 18 residues. V was cut by 3 bases and J by 3 bases, with 18 bases left in between.